This T cell receptor (beta chain) stems from a study of T cell responses to AZD1222 COVID-19 vaccine. Trimming took 7 bases from V and 0 from J, leaving 15 bases between them. Germline loops: CDR1 LNHDA, CDR2 SQIVND (reference sequence). This CDR3 spans 16 amino acids. This clone came up a few times. The antigen is unknown. Data came from immunoSEQ multiplex PCR; TCRdb stores just in-frame clones and leaves some out. Of roughly 140,000 clones listed, around 87% were seen once; the top ten hold around 1.5%. Findings and limits, study-wide: Seropositive AZD1222 recipients at baseline numbered only six or seven.

The TCR originated in an adult in good health. This sequence joins TRBV19 and TRBJ1-4, with D maybe TRBD1 (6 bases). The sample here was peripheral blood, taken on day 0 of AZD1222 vaccination. In DNA, the CDR3 is TGTGCCAGTAATCGGGGGGGCATAGCAACTAATGAAAAACTGTTTTTT. This sequence encodes CASNRGGIATNEKLFF.